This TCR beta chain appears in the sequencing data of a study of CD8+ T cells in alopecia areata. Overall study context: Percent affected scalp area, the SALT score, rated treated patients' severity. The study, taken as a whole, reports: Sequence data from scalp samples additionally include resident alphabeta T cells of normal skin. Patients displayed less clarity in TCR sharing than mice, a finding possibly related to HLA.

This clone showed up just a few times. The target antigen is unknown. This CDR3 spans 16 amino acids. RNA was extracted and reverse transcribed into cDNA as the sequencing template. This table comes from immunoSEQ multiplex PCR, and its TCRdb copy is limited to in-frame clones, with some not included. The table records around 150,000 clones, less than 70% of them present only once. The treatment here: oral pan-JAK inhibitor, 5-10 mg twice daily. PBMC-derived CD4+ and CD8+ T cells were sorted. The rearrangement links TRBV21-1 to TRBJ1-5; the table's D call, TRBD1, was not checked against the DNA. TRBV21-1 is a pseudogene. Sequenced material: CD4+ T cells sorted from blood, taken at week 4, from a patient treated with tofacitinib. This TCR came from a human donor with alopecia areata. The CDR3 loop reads CASSKASQGSNQPQHF. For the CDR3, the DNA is TGTGCCAGCAGCAAAGCGTCACAGGGAAGCAATCAGCCCCAGCATTTT.